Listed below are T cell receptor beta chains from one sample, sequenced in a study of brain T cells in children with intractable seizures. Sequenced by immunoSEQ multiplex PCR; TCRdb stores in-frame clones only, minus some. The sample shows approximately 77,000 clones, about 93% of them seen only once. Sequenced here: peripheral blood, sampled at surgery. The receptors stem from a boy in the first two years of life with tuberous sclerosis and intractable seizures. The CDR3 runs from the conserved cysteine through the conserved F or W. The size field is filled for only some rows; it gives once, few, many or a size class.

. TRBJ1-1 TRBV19 CASGDLPGITEAFF
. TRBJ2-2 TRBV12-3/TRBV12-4 CASSFRGGELFF
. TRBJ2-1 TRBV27 CASRAGTGPSNEQFF
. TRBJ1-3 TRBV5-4 CASSWGGGNTIYF
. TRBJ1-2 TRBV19 CASSIDREMGYGYTF
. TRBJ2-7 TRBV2 CAIKLQNYEQYF
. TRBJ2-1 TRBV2 CATARPSGYNEQFF
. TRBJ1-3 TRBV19 CASSIDAGTGNTIYF
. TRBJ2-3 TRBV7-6 CASSLDLLSSGEGEADTQYF
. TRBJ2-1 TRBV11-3 CASSLEASGEQFF
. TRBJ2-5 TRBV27 CASSRLAGGPETQYF
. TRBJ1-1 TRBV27 CASSLGDNTEAFF
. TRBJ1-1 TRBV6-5 CASSYWPELSEAFF
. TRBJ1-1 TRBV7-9 CASIKQGDTEAFF
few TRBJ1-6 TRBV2 CASMGSSNSPLHF
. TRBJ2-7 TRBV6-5 CASSYGPAYEQYF